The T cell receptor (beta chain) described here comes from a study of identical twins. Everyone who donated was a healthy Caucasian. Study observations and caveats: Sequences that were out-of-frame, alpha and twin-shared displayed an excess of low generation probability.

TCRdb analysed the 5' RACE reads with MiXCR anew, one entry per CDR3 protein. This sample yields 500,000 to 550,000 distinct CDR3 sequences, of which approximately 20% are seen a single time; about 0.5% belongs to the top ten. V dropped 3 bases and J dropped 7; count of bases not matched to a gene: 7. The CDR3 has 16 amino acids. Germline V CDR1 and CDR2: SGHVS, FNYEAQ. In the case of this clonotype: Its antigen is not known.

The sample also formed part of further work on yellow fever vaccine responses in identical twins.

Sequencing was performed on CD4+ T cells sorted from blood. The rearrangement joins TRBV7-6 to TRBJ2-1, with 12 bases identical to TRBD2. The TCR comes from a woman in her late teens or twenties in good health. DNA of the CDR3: TGTGCCAGCAGCTTTCTAGCGGGAGGGCCCAGTAATGAGCAGTTCTTC. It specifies CASSFLAGGPSNEQFF.